This T cell receptor (beta chain) was captured by sequencing in a study of cytomegalovirus exposure and HLA in healthy donors. TCRdb's table, derived via immunoSEQ multiplex PCR, lists solely in-frame clones and lacks some. Seen here are fewer than 200,000 clones, about 90% observed once, and the top ten hold roughly 3%. Germline CDR1 is SNHLY and CDR2 is FYNNEI. Trimming took 8 bases from V and 7 from J; bases not matched to a gene: 11. The CDR3 totals 13 residues. This sequence originates from a woman between 18 and 30 years old in good health and CMV-seropositive. The J gene is TRBJ2-7, the V gene TRBV2; 7 nucleotides match TRBD1. The sequencing sample was made of PBMCs. The chain's CDR3 is CASQTGRYGEQYF. As DNA, the CDR3 is TGTGCCAGCCAGACAGGGCGGTATGGGGAGCAGTACTTC. The entire variable domain, with the rest obtained from reference TRBV2 and TRBJ2-7, is as follows: EPEVTQTPSHQVTQMGQEVILRCVPISNHLYFYWYRQILGQKVEFLVSFYNNEISEKSEIFDDQFSVERPDGSNFTLKIRSTKLEDSAMYFCASQTGRYGEQYFGPGTRLTVT.